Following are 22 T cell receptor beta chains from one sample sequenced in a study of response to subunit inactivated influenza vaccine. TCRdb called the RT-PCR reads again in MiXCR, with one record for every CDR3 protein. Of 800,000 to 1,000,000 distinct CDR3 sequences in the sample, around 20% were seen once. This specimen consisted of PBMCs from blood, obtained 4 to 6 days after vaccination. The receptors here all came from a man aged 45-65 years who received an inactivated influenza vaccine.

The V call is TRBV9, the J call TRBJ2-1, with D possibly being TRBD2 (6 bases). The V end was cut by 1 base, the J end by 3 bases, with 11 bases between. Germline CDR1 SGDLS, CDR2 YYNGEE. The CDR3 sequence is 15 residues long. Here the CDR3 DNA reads TGTGCCAGCAGCGTAACGGGGGAAGTCTACAATGAGCAGTTCTTC. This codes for CASSVTGEVYNEQFF.

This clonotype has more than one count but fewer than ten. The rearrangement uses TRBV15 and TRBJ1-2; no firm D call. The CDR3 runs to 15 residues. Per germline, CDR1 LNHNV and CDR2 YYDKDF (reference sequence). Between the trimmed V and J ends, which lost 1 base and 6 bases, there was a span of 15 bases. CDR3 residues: CATSRVLKREDGYTF. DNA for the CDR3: TGTGCCACCAGCAGAGTCCTTAAGAGGGAAGATGGCTACACCTTC.

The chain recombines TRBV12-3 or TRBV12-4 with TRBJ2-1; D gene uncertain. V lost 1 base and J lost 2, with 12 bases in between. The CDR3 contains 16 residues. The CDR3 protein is CASSLDWQLAYNEQFF. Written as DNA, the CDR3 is TGTGCCAGCAGTTTAGATTGGCAGCTTGCCTACAATGAGCAGTTCTTC.

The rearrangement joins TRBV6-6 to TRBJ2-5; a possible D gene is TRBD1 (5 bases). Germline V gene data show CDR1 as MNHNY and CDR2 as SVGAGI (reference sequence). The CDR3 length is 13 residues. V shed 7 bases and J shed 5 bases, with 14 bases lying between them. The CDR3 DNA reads TGTGCCAGCAAAGGGGCCTTAGAGGAGACCCAGTACTTC. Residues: CASKGALEETQYF.

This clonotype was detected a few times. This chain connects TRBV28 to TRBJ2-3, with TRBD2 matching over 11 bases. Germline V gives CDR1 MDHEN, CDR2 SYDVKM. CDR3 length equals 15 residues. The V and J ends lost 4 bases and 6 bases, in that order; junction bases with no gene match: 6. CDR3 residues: CASSSSGGRMDTQYF. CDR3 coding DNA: TGTGCCAGCAGTTCTAGCGGGGGGAGGATGGATACGCAGTATTTT.

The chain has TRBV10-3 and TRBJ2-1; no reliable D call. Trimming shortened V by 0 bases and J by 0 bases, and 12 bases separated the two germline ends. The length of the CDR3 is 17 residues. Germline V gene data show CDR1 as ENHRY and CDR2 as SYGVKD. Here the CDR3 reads CAISESIVRSSYNEQFF. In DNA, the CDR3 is TGTGCCATCAGTGAGTCTATCGTTCGGAGCTCCTACAATGAGCAGTTCTTC.

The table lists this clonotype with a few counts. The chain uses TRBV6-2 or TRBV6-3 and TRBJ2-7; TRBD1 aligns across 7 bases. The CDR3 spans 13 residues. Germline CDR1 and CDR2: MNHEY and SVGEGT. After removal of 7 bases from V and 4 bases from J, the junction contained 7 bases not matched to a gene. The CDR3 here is CASKDRSWYEQYF. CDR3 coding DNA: TGTGCCAGCAAGGACAGGAGTTGGTACGAGCAGTACTTC.

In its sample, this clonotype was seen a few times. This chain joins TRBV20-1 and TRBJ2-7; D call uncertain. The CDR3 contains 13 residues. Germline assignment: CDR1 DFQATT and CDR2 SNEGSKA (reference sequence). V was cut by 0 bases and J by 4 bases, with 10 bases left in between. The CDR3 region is CSARDHGRYEQYF. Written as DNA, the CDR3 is TGCAGTGCTAGAGATCACGGAAGGTACGAGCAGTACTTC.

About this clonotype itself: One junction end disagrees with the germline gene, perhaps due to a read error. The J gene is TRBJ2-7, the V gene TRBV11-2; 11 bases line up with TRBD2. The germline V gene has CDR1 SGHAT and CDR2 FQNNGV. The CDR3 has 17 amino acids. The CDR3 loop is CASSLVRSSGGSYGQYF. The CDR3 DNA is TGTGCCAGCAGCTTAGTCCGTTCTAGCGGGGGGTCGTACGGGCAGTACTTC.

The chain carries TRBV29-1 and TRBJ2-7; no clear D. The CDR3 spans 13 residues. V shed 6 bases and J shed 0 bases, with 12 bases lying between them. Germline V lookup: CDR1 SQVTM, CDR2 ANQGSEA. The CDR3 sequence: CSVMAELSYEQYF. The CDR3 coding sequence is TGCAGCGTAATGGCAGAACTCTCCTACGAGCAGTACTTC.

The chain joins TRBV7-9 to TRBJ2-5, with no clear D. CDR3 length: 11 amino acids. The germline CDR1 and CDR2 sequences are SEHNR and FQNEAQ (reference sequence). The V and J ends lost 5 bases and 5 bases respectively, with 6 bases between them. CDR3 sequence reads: CASSQMETQYF. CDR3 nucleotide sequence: TGTGCCAGCAGCCAGATGGAGACCCAGTACTTC.

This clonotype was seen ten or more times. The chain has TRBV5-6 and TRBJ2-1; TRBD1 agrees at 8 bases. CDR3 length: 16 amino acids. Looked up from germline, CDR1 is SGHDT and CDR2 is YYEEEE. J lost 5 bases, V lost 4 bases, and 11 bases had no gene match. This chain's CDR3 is CASSALGRTGNNEQFF. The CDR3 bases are TGTGCCAGCAGCGCCTTGGGTAGGACAGGGAACAATGAGCAGTTCTTC.

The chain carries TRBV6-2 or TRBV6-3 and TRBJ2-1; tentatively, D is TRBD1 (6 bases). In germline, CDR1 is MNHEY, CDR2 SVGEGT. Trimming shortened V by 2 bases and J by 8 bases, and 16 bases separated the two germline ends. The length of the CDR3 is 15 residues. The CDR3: CASSYRDNLGDEQFF. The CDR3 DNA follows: TGTGCCAGCAGTTACCGGGACAATTTAGGGGATGAGCAGTTCTTC.

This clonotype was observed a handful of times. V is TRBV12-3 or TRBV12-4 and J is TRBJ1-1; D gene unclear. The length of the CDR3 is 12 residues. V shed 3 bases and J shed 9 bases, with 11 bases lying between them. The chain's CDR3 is CASSLTATQAFF. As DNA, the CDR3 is TGTGCCAGCAGTTTGACCGCCACCCAAGCTTTCTTT.

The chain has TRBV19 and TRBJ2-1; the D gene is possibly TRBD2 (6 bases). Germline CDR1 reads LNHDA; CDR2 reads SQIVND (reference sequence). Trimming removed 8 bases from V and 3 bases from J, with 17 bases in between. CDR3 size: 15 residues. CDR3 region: CASLGRDLDYNEQFF. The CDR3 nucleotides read TGTGCCAGTCTGGGCCGGGACTTGGACTACAATGAGCAGTTCTTC.

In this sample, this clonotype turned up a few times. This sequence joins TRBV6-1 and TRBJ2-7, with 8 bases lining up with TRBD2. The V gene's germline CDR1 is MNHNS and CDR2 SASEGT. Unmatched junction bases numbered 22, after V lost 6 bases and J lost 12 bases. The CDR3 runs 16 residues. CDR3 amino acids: CASRQESGRAAFGSYF. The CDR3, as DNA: TGTGCCAGCAGGCAAGAGTCCGGGAGGGCCGCGTTTGGGTCGTACTTC.

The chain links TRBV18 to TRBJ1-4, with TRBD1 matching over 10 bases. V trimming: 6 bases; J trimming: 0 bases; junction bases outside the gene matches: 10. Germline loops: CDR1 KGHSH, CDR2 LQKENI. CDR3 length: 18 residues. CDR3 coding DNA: TGTGCCAGCTCGTTCCGGGGGACAGGGGACGCAACTAATGAAAAACTGTTTTTT. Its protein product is CASSFRGTGDATNEKLFF.

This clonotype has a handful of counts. The CDR3 DNA is TGCAGCGCAGGACAGGGGGCTTACAATGAGCAGTTCTTC. Residues: CSAGQGAYNEQFF. The gene calls are TRBV29-1 and TRBJ2-1, with 11 positions matching TRBD1. The CDR3 has 13 residues. The germline V gene has CDR1 SQVTM and CDR2 ANQGSEA. V was clipped by 7 bases and J by 4 bases; unmatched bases: 3.

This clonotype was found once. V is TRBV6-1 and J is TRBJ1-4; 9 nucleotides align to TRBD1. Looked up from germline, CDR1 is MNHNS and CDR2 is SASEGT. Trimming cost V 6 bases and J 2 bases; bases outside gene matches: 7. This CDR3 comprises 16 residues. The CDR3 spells CASRAGQGNTNEKLFF. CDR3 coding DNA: TGTGCCAGCAGAGCCGGACAGGGGAACACTAATGAAAAACTGTTTTTT.

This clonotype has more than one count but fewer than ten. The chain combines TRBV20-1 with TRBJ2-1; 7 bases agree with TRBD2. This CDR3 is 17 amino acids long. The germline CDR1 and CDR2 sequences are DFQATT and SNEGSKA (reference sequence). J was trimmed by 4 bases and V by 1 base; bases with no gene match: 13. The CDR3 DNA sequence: TGCAGTGCTAGAGTCCAAAGCGCGGGGGTACCGTACAATGAGCAGTTCTTC. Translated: CSARVQSAGVPYNEQFF.

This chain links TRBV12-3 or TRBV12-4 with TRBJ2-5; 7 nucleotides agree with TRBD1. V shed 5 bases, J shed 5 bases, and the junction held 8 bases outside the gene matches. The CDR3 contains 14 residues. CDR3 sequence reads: CASSIYRGLETQYF. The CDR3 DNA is TGTGCCAGCAGTATTTACAGGGGCCTCGAGACCCAGTACTTC.

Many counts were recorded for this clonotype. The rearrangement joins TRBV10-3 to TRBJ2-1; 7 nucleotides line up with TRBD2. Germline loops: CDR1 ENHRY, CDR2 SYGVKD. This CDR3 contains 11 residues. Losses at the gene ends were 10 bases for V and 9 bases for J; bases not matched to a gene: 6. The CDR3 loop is CATAGDVEQFF. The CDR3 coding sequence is TGTGCCACTGCGGGAGATGTTGAGCAGTTCTTC.